A selection of T cell receptor beta chains follows, all from one sample in a study of Ad26.COV2.S vaccination and SARS-CoV-2 variants. The repertoire was sequenced with immunoSEQ multiplex PCR; TCRdb's copy has only in-frame clones and lacks some. The table has just over 350,000 clones, 92% seen once. The sequencing used peripheral blood, collected after recovery from COVID-19. These TCRs come from a human donor who had recovered from COVID-19. The CDR3 runs from the conserved cysteine through the conserved F or W. The D gene is left open where the match is weak. Expanded clones are given a class, and other clones once, few, many or no size at all.

>TRBJ1-2|TRBD1|TRBV6-5|NA
TGTGCCAGCGGGGGTACCCGGGACAGGGGTTACACCTTC
CASGGTRDRGYTF
>TRBJ2-3|TRBD2|TRBV5-1|NA
TGCGCCAGCAGCTTCCAGGGGACTAGCGGGTCAGATACGCAGTATTTT
CASSFQGTSGSDTQYF
>TRBJ2-5|NA|TRBV7-2|NA
TGTGCCAGCAGACCCCCAGGGAGTAGGGAGACCCAGTACTTC
CASRPPGSRETQYF
>TRBJ1-1|NA|TRBV27|once
TGTGCCAGCAGCCTGGCGAGGGCGAACACTGAAGCTTTCTTT
CASSLARANTEAFF
>TRBJ1-5|NA|TRBV7-2|NA
TGTGCCAGCAGCTTAGACAGACTTAGCAATCAGCCCCAGCATTTT
CASSLDRLSNQPQHF
>TRBJ2-3|NA|TRBV9|NA
TGTGCCAGCAGCGCCGTAGACCATAGAGATACGCAGTATTTT
CASSAVDHRDTQYF
>TRBJ2-5|NA|TRBV5-5|NA
TGTGCCAGCAGCTTGTATCAGGGGCAAGAGACCCAGTACTTC
CASSLYQGQETQYF
>TRBJ1-1|NA|TRBV19|NA
TGTGCCAGTAGCTCAAGGGCGGGGTACACTGAAGCTTTCTTT
CASSSRAGYTEAFF
>TRBJ2-3|TRBD2|TRBV3-1/TRBV3-2|NA
TGTGCCAGCAGCCAAGAGGGGGGACTAGCGGGGCTAGATACGCAGTATTTT
CASSQEGGLAGLDTQYF
>TRBJ1-1|NA|TRBV6-5|NA
TGTGCCAGCAGTTACGGAGAGTTCTATCCTACTTTCTTT
CASSYGEFYPTFF
>TRBJ2-7|TRBD1|TRBV19|NA
TGTGCCAGTAGCCCCACAGGGGGCTACGAGCAGTACTTC
CASSPTGGYEQYF
>TRBJ2-7|NA|TRBV5-1|NA
TGCGCCAGCAGCTTGGGGGGCAGAAACTACGAGCAGTACTTC
CASSLGGRNYEQYF